This is a list of T cell receptor beta chains from one sample in a study of blood T cell repertoires in COVID-19. The data were produced by immunoSEQ multiplex PCR, yet TCRdb's version contains in-frame clones alone and is incomplete. The table lists 250,000 to 300,000 clones, around 83% of them singletons. Sequencing was carried out using peripheral blood. The receptor source for this set is a man in his late teens or twenties with active or convalescent COVID-19. Both conserved end residues are part of each CDR3. Fields, in order: CDR3 length, J gene, V gene, CDR3 protein.

CDR3 length: 15
J gene: TRBJ2-7
V gene: TRBV7-7
CDR3 protein: CASSVGGTEFEEQYF

CDR3 length: 13
J gene: TRBJ2-7
V gene: TRBV12-3/TRBV12-4
CDR3 protein: CASRGDTTYEQYF

CDR3 length: 16
J gene: TRBJ1-5
V gene: TRBV3-1/TRBV3-2
CDR3 protein: CASSQGTGRGNQPQHF

CDR3 length: 15
J gene: TRBJ2-5
V gene: TRBV9
CDR3 protein: CASSVAAGHQETQYF

CDR3 length: 14
J gene: TRBJ2-5
V gene: TRBV2
CDR3 protein: CATKREFQSETQYF

CDR3 length: 14
J gene: TRBJ1-2
V gene: TRBV15
CDR3 protein: CATSREPQGYGYTF

CDR3 length: 15
J gene: TRBJ2-3
V gene: TRBV18
CDR3 protein: CASSPLRGSTDTQYF

CDR3 length: 14
J gene: TRBJ2-7
V gene: TRBV5-1
CDR3 protein: CASATGTDSYEQYF

CDR3 length: 14
J gene: TRBJ2-1
V gene: TRBV29-1
CDR3 protein: CSVEDLEGASEQFF

CDR3 length: 15
J gene: TRBJ2-1
V gene: TRBV10-3
CDR3 protein: CAISEGRGSYNEQFF

CDR3 length: 15
J gene: TRBJ2-3
V gene: TRBV6-5
CDR3 protein: CASSGLDRQTDTQYF

CDR3 length: 14
J gene: TRBJ1-2
V gene: TRBV6-5
CDR3 protein: CATTGEHLNYGYTF

CDR3 length: 14
J gene: TRBJ1-3
V gene: TRBV4-2
CDR3 protein: CASSQADQGNTIYF

CDR3 length: 14
J gene: TRBJ1-2
V gene: TRBV5-6
CDR3 protein: CASSKKTGIFGYTF

CDR3 length: 15
J gene: TRBJ2-5
V gene: TRBV10-3
CDR3 protein: CAISELDREGETQYF

CDR3 length: 14
J gene: TRBJ2-3
V gene: TRBV7-9
CDR3 protein: CASSITDFLDTQYF

CDR3 length: 14
J gene: TRBJ1-4
V gene: TRBV27
CDR3 protein: CASSLTGLNEKLFF

CDR3 length: 14
J gene: TRBJ1-1
V gene: TRBV19
CDR3 protein: CASGGTGLNTEAFF

CDR3 length: 10
J gene: TRBJ2-1
V gene: TRBV29-1
CDR3 protein: CSGSGNEQFF

CDR3 length: 14
J gene: TRBJ1-4
V gene: TRBV30
CDR3 protein: CAWSLTSTNEKLFF

CDR3 length: 15
J gene: TRBJ2-1
V gene: TRBV10-2
CDR3 protein: CASSDVAGALNEQFF

CDR3 length: 14
J gene: TRBJ2-1
V gene: TRBV2
CDR3 protein: CASRTDSSYNEQFF

CDR3 length: 17
J gene: TRBJ1-5
V gene: TRBV7-2
CDR3 protein: CASSLTDGQSINQPQHF

CDR3 length: 16
J gene: TRBJ2-2
V gene: TRBV13
CDR3 protein: CASSSFFSGVAGELFF

CDR3 length: 18
J gene: TRBJ2-7
V gene: TRBV7-2
CDR3 protein: CASSLLVAGGPGSYEQYF

CDR3 length: 16
J gene: TRBJ2-1
V gene: TRBV5-1
CDR3 protein: CASSLIGGGIGNEQFF

CDR3 length: 16
J gene: TRBJ1-6
V gene: TRBV7-2
CDR3 protein: CASSFDGSVQNSPLHF

CDR3 length: 13
J gene: TRBJ2-1
V gene: TRBV3-1/TRBV3-2
CDR3 protein: CASSPTVVGEQFF

CDR3 length: 16
J gene: TRBJ2-7
V gene: TRBV11-1
CDR3 protein: CASSLWGVEGYYEQYF

CDR3 length: 14
J gene: TRBJ1-1
V gene: TRBV2
CDR3 protein: CASSPGGNRNEAFF

CDR3 length: 14
J gene: TRBJ1-5
V gene: TRBV2
CDR3 protein: CASSAQGHDQPQHF

CDR3 length: 12
J gene: TRBJ2-2
V gene: TRBV12-3/TRBV12-4
CDR3 protein: CASSSLTGELFF

CDR3 length: 16
J gene: TRBJ2-5
V gene: TRBV2
CDR3 protein: CASRAQFGTGRETQYF

CDR3 length: 14
J gene: TRBJ2-7
V gene: TRBV5-1
CDR3 protein: CASSNRASSYEQYF

CDR3 length: 18
J gene: TRBJ2-1
V gene: TRBV3-1/TRBV3-2
CDR3 protein: CASSQVHSGRASHNEQFF

CDR3 length: 15
J gene: TRBJ1-1
V gene: TRBV5-6
CDR3 protein: CASSLAPTPNTEAFF

CDR3 length: 13
J gene: TRBJ2-7
V gene: TRBV4-1
CDR3 protein: CASSQGHSYEQYF

CDR3 length: 15
J gene: TRBJ2-2
V gene: TRBV7-3
CDR3 protein: CASSPLAGDTGELFF

CDR3 length: 15
J gene: TRBJ2-1
V gene: TRBV7-9
CDR3 protein: CASSARLASYNEQFF

CDR3 length: 11
J gene: TRBJ2-1
V gene: TRBV6-6
CDR3 protein: CASSLRDEQFF

CDR3 length: 15
J gene: TRBJ2-2
V gene: TRBV11-3
CDR3 protein: CASGVSGSTDGELFF

CDR3 length: 11
J gene: TRBJ1-2
V gene: TRBV29-1
CDR3 protein: CSVASFDIYTF

CDR3 length: 14
J gene: TRBJ1-3
V gene: TRBV6-5
CDR3 protein: CASSPTRNRNTIYF

CDR3 length: 14
J gene: TRBJ1-2
V gene: TRBV10-2
CDR3 protein: CASSESSQEEGYTF

CDR3 length: 15
J gene: TRBJ2-1
V gene: TRBV19
CDR3 protein: CASSIIAGALNEQFF

CDR3 length: 15
J gene: TRBJ2-5
V gene: TRBV7-7
CDR3 protein: CASSLSGTSGETQYF

CDR3 length: 12
J gene: TRBJ2-1
V gene: TRBV19
CDR3 protein: CASSIDLNEQFF

CDR3 length: 14
J gene: TRBJ1-2
V gene: TRBV6-5
CDR3 protein: CASSYSVGGGGYTF

CDR3 length: 12
J gene: TRBJ1-2
V gene: TRBV28
CDR3 protein: CASISGVHGYTF

CDR3 length: 14
J gene: TRBJ2-3
V gene: TRBV5-1
CDR3 protein: CASSFLEGTDTQYF

CDR3 length: 17
J gene: TRBJ1-2
V gene: TRBV4-1
CDR3 protein: CASSQGRGNRANYGYTF

CDR3 length: 13
J gene: TRBJ1-1
V gene: TRBV3-1/TRBV3-2
CDR3 protein: CASSQERLGVAFF

CDR3 length: 15
J gene: TRBJ2-7
V gene: TRBV21-1
CDR3 protein: CASRTTFPEAYEQYF

CDR3 length: 14
J gene: TRBJ2-4
V gene: TRBV18
CDR3 protein: CASSHPGLKNIQYF

CDR3 length: 15
J gene: TRBJ2-3
V gene: TRBV29-1
CDR3 protein: CSGEGTSGLPDTQYF

CDR3 length: 15
J gene: TRBJ2-7
V gene: TRBV9
CDR3 protein: CASSTSGTSPYEQYF